This T cell receptor (beta chain) emerged from a study of blood T cell repertoires in COVID-19. About the study: T cells, B-cell-depleted T cells, or PBMCs provided the cDNA or gDNA that served as material.

V lost 2 bases and J lost 8, with 9 bases in between. CDR1 LNHNV and CDR2 YYDKDF come from the germline V gene (reference sequence). This CDR3 has 12 residues. In the study's own analysis: How many nucleated cells were present was estimated from reference gene primer amplification. Clones were sequenced by immunoSEQ multiplex PCR, and TCRdb holds only the in-frame ones, with some missing. V and J calls and clone size follow that table, whereas D and trimming were derived from the DNA. In the table there are about 200,000 clones, 70% to 85% of which are singletons. Sequencing was carried out using peripheral blood. The TCR was taken from a human donor with acute or convalescent COVID-19. The donor label of this sample is uncertain. The genes are TRBV15 and TRBJ1-2; possibly TRBD1 for D (6 bases). The CDR3: CATSRSGAGYTF. The CDR3 DNA reads as TGTGCCACCAGCAGATCAGGGGCAGGCTACACCTTC.